This T cell receptor (beta chain) appears in the sequencing data of a study of blood T cells in healthy people across ages. Primed by a sample-barcoded 5' primer and a J-beta primer mix, a second PCR proceeded for 7 to 11 cycles. Every cDNA molecule bore a tag from a template-switch adaptor containing 12 random nucleotides. Via MiXCR, TCRdb re-called the 5' RACE reads, giving one row per CDR3 protein. The table lists 650,000 to 800,000 distinct CDR3 sequences, around 52% of them singletons. The germline gives CDR1 DFQATT, CDR2 SNEGSKA (reference sequence). The CDR3 has 14 amino acids. Each sample gave at least 7 million isolated PBMCs.

Sequencing was performed on blood. This receptor was taken from a woman of 80 years or more in good health. The V and J genes are TRBV20-1 and TRBJ2-7; 7 nucleotides match TRBD2. The tail of the sequence fits TRBJ2-5 better, so the J call may be wrong. In DNA, the CDR3 is TGCAGTGCTAGCCCCGGGAGGACTGGGGAGACCCAGTACTTC. It yields the protein CSASPGRTGETQYF.